This T cell receptor beta chain was identified during a study of T cell responses to AZD1222 COVID-19 vaccine. Regarding this clone: What it binds is not known.

Study outcomes and limitations: Along spike, vaccine-associated CD4 TCRs were found throughout, with dominance at 160-218 and 743-854. With two AZD1222 doses given, Spike-specific TCR breadth and depth both rose. After the peak T cell response, and only then, were repertoires sampled.

Trimming took 3 bases from V and 6 from J, leaving 12 bases between them. Per germline, CDR1 LNHDA and CDR2 SQIVND (reference sequence). CDR3 size: 14 residues. Some clones are missing from TCRdb's copy, which holds only in-frame ones; the method was immunoSEQ multiplex PCR. The data contain 100,000 or so clones, nearly 90% of them seen just once; the ten biggest clones take up 2.5% to 3%. The sample was peripheral blood, taken on day 0 of AZD1222 vaccination. V and J are TRBV19 and TRBJ1-5; TRBD1 is a possible D gene (5 bases). The receptor was derived from an adult in good health. The CDR3 DNA is TGTGCCAGTAGTATGCAGGGCTGGGGTCAGCCCCAGCATTTT. This codes for CASSMQGWGQPQHF.